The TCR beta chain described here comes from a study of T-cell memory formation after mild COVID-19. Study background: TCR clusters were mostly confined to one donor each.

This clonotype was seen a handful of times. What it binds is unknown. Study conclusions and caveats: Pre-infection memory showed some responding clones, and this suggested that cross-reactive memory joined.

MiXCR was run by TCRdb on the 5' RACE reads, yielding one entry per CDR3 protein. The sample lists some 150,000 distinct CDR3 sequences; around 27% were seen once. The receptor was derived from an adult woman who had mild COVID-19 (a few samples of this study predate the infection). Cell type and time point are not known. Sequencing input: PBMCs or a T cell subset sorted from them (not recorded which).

In nucleotides, the CDR3 is TGTGCCAGCAGCTTGGGGCAGGGGTACACCGGGGAGCTGTTTTTT. Protein product: CASSLGQGYTGELFF. The chain employs TRBV7-6 and TRBJ2-2, with D possibly TRBD1 on 6 matching bases. The length of the CDR3 is 15 residues. Germline CDR1 and CDR2: SGHVS and FNYEAQ. Trimming shortened V by 3 bases and J by 3 bases, and 11 bases separated the two germline ends.